One and the same sample provided the 24 T cell receptor beta chains below, sequenced in a study of T cells after yellow fever vaccination. TCRdb processed the 5' RACE reads anew with MiXCR; each CDR3 protein has one entry. The table shows approximately 450,000 distinct CDR3 sequences, with roughly 20% occurring only once. The source was PBMCs, collected before the yellow fever booster vaccination. These receptors all come from a man aged 18 to 30 who received the YFV17D yellow fever vaccine.

The chain is built from TRBV15 and TRBJ1-5; D perhaps matches TRBD1 (6 bases). Trimming removed 9 bases from V and 7 bases from J, with 19 bases in between. The germline V gene has CDR1 LNHNV and CDR2 YYDKDF (reference sequence). CDR3 size: 14 residues. This CDR3 reads CATGRGGRRQPQHF. In DNA, the CDR3 is TGTGCCACGGGACGGGGGGGCCGTAGGCAGCCCCAGCATTTT. The complete variable domain, with remaining parts taken from reference TRBV15 and TRBJ1-5, reads DAMVIQNPRYQVTQFGKPVTLSCSQTLNHNVMYWYQQKSSQAPKLLFHYYDKDFNNEADTPDNFQSRRPNTSFCFLDIRSPGLGDTAMYLCATGRGGRRQPQHFGDGTRLSIL.

The V call is TRBV6-6, the J call TRBJ1-1; D remains unclear. V shed 2 bases and J shed 6 bases, with 4 bases lying between them. CDR3 length: 11 amino acids. Germline loops: CDR1 MNHNY, CDR2 SVGAGI (reference sequence). The CDR3 region is CASSYPSEAFF. The CDR3 DNA sequence: TGTGCCAGCAGTTACCCCTCTGAAGCTTTCTTT.

A few counts support this clonotype. The chain recombines TRBV15 with TRBJ1-5; a possible D gene is TRBD1 (6 bases). This CDR3 has 16 amino acids. Germline V gives CDR1 LNHNV, CDR2 YYDKDF (reference sequence). The V and J ends lost 3 bases and 3 bases respectively, with 15 bases between them. The DNA of the CDR3 is TGTGCCACCAGCAGGGGCCGGGACAAAGACAATCAGCCCCAGCATTTT. Its protein product is CATSRGRDKDNQPQHF.

This clonotype was counted a few times. This chain joins TRBV7-8 and TRBJ1-4, with a possible D match to TRBD1 (5 bases). V gave up 5 bases and J gave up 4 bases, with 11 bases separating them. This CDR3 spans 14 amino acids. Per germline, CDR1 SGHVS and CDR2 FQNEAQ. For the CDR3, the DNA is TGTGCCAGCAGCGCGGGACGGATTAATGAAAAACTGTTTTTT. Amino acids: CASSAGRINEKLFF.

This rearrangement joins TRBV5-4 to TRBJ1-3; 7 bases agree with TRBD1. The trim removed 0 bases at V and 4 bases at J, leaving 10 bases unmatched. Germline CDR1 is SGHNT and CDR2 is YYREEE (reference sequence). The CDR3 extends over 17 amino acids. The CDR3 protein is CASSLDAQTGKGNTIYF. The CDR3 nucleotides read TGTGCCAGCAGCTTGGATGCCCAGACAGGGAAAGGAAACACCATATATTTT. Filled out from reference TRBV5-4 and TRBJ1-3, the complete variable domain reads ETGVTQSPTHLIKTRGQQVTLRCSSQSGHNTVSWYQQALGQGPQFIFQYYREEENGRGNFPPRFSGLQFPNYSSELNVNALELDDSALYLCASSLDAQTGKGNTIYFGEGSWLTVV.

The genes are TRBV29-1 and TRBJ2-5; D is perhaps TRBD1 or TRBD2 (6 bases each). Germline lookup yields CDR1 SQVTM and CDR2 ANQGSEA. The CDR3 has 13 residues. The CDR3 loop reads CSTGRGLEETQYF. In DNA, the CDR3 is TGCAGTACGGGTCGGGGGCTTGAAGAGACCCAGTACTTC.

This clonotype has more than one count but fewer than ten. The V gene is TRBV30, the J gene TRBJ1-1; D unclear. CDR1 is GTSNPN, CDR2 SVGIG, per germline (reference sequence). The ends were cut back, 4 bases at V and 5 bases at J, with 17 bases in the middle. CDR3 length: 14 amino acids. CDR3 DNA: TGTGCCTGGATTCCCGGTGGGCTGGGAACTGAAGCTTTCTTT. This codes for CAWIPGGLGTEAFF.

This clonotype appeared many times. The chain carries TRBV7-9 and TRBJ1-5; 8 positions match TRBD1. The V gene's germline CDR1 is SEHNR and CDR2 FQNEAQ (reference sequence). This CDR3 has 18 residues. Trimming at V came to 4 bases and at J to 1 base, leaving 12 bases not matched to a gene. Here the CDR3 reads CASSSVPRGQRSNQPQHF. The CDR3 nucleotides read TGTGCCAGCAGCTCTGTCCCCAGGGGGCAACGGAGCAATCAGCCCCAGCATTTT.

There are many counts of this clonotype. The chain employs TRBV29-1 and TRBJ2-3; the D gene is possibly TRBD1 (7 bases). Looked up from germline, CDR1 is SQVTM and CDR2 is ANQGSEA. V shed 6 bases and J shed 5 bases, with 21 bases lying between them. This CDR3 has 15 residues. The CDR3 protein is CSVAKGGQGGDTQYF. The CDR3 DNA sequence: TGCAGCGTGGCTAAGGGTGGCCAGGGGGGAGATACGCAGTATTTT.

Only a few counts were recorded for this clonotype. This chain uses TRBV4-1 with TRBJ1-6; 7 nucleotides align to TRBD1. This CDR3 region has 17 residues. Germline V gene sequence: CDR1 MGHRA, CDR2 YSYEKL. V lost 1 base to trimming and J lost 7 bases; unmatched junction nucleotides: 10. CDR3 loop: CASSQVVTGQRNSPLHF. The DNA for the CDR3 is TGCGCCAGCAGCCAAGTTGTAACGGGACAGAGAAATTCACCCCTCCACTTT.

The chain uses TRBV20-1 and TRBJ1-1; D might be TRBD1 (6 bases). Trimming left V 0 bases short and J 8 bases short, with 10 bases between. Germline V CDR1 and CDR2: DFQATT, SNEGSKA (reference sequence). There are 12 residues in the CDR3. In DNA, the CDR3 is TGCAGTGCTAGAGATGGGGGCGCGGAAGCTTTCTTT. Translated: CSARDGGAEAFF.

V gene TRBV9 combines with J gene TRBJ2-3; weak D call: TRBD2 (6 bases). CDR1 and CDR2 from the germline V gene are SGDLS and YYNGEE. V was cut by 3 bases and J by 1 base, with 9 bases left in between. CDR3 length equals 14 residues. The CDR3, as DNA: TGTGCCAGCAGCGACTTAGCGGGCACAGATACGCAGTATTTT. This translates into CASSDLAGTDTQYF.

In its sample, this clonotype was seen once. The CDR3 reads CASSFTGKTGELFF. The CDR3 region has the DNA TGTGCCAGCAGTTTTACAGGGAAAACCGGGGAGCTGTTTTTT. The chain couples TRBV12-3 or TRBV12-4 to TRBJ2-2; D possibly corresponds to TRBD1 (6 bases). This CDR3 region has 14 residues. Trimming took 3 bases from V and 5 from J, leaving 10 bases between them.

The genes are TRBV20-1 and TRBJ1-1; possibly TRBD1 for D (5 bases). The CDR3 consists of 15 residues. Germline V gene data show CDR1 as DFQATT and CDR2 as SNEGSKA (reference sequence). V was shortened by 6 bases and J by 1 base, with 18 bases between the two germline ends. DNA for the CDR3: TGCAGTGCAACTACCTCCGGGACGGCGAACACTGAAGCTTTCTTT. The encoded protein is CSATTSGTANTEAFF.

This clonotype was recorded at least ten times. The chain employs TRBV27 and TRBJ1-4; no firm D call. The length of the CDR3 is 15 residues. The V gene's germline CDR1 is MNHEY and CDR2 SMNVEV (reference sequence). V lost 4 bases and J 5 bases, leaving 14 bases between the germline ends. This CDR3 is CASSSLFRMNEKLFF. The DNA of the CDR3 is TGTGCCAGCAGTTCGCTCTTCCGGATGAATGAAAAACTGTTTTTT.

The V and J genes are TRBV15 and TRBJ2-5; D may correspond to TRBD1 or TRBD2 (5 bases each). CDR1 and CDR2 from the germline V gene are LNHNV and YYDKDF (reference sequence). With 9 bases removed from V and 4 bases from J, the gap between germline ends came to 21 bases. The CDR3 totals 15 residues. The CDR3 sequence is CATRGAGAEVETQYF. CDR3 DNA sequence: TGTGCCACGAGGGGTGCCGGGGCCGAGGTAGAGACCCAGTACTTC.

The J gene is TRBJ2-7, the V gene TRBV18; 7 nucleotides line up with TRBD1. V gave up 1 base and J gave up 2 bases; unmatched junction bases: 5. There are 15 residues in the CDR3. Germline V gene lookup returns CDR1 KGHSH and CDR2 LQKENI. The chain's CDR3 is CASSPRQGRPYEQYV. The CDR3, as DNA: TGTGCCAGCTCACCACGACAGGGCCGTCCCTACGAGCAGTACGTC.

A few counts support this clonotype. This chain connects TRBV6-5 to TRBJ2-2; D is undetermined. Per germline, CDR1 MNHEY and CDR2 SVGAGI. This CDR3 has 14 amino acids. Trimming left V 0 bases short and J 6 bases short, with 8 bases between. CDR3 sequence reads: CASSYSVPSGELFF. CDR3 bases: TGTGCCAGCAGTTACTCGGTCCCATCCGGGGAGCTGTTTTTT.

The chain joins TRBV4-3 to TRBJ2-2; D may be TRBD1 (7 bases). This CDR3 comprises 17 residues. From germline, CDR1 is LGHNA and CDR2 YSLEER. Trimming removed 0 bases from V and 7 bases from J, with 18 bases in between. The CDR3 DNA is TGCGCCAGCAGCCAAGACCGGACAGGCCCGGGGGTCGGGGAGCTGTTTTTT. Protein sequence: CASSQDRTGPGVGELFF.

The table lists this clonotype with many counts. The rearrangement joins TRBV4-3 to TRBJ2-5; no firm D call. Trimming took 0 bases from V and 0 from J, leaving 14 bases between them. This CDR3 is built from 17 residues. The germline CDR1 and CDR2 sequences are LGHNA and YSLEER. DNA for the CDR3: TGCGCCAGCAGCCAAGATGGGTATCCGACATACCAAGAGACCCAGTACTTC. Translated, it gives CASSQDGYPTYQETQYF.

This clonotype was observed a handful of times. The rearrangement uses TRBV7-9 and TRBJ2-4; 8 nucleotides match TRBD1. V gave up 4 bases and J gave up 3 bases; unmatched junction bases: 11. Germline V lookup: CDR1 SEHNR, CDR2 FQNEAQ (reference sequence). The CDR3 contains 17 residues. In DNA, the CDR3 is TGTGCCAGCAGCTCCAGGACAGGGTATGAGGACAAAAACATTCAGTACTTC. As protein: CASSSRTGYEDKNIQYF. The variable domain in full, with the rest retrieved from reference TRBV7-9 and TRBJ2-4, is DTGVSQNPRHKITKRGQNVTFRCDPISEHNRLYWYRQTLGQGPEFLTYFQNEAQLEKSRLLSDRFSAERPKGSFSTLEIQRTEQGDSAMYLCASSSRTGYEDKNIQYFGAGTRLSVL.

The gene calls are TRBV5-1 and TRBJ2-5; TRBD1 might be the D (5 bases). Germline V gives CDR1 SGHRS, CDR2 YFSETQ. This CDR3 region has 14 residues. Trimming stripped 1 base from V and 4 bases from J, with 11 bases between. The CDR3 nucleotides are TGCGCCAGCAGCTTGTGGGGCGCCGGAGAGACCCAGTACTTC. Amino acid sequence: CASSLWGAGETQYF.

This chain links TRBV6-5 with TRBJ2-3, with D hard to call. The CDR3 contains 14 residues. The V gene's germline CDR1 is MNHEY and CDR2 SVGAGI. The V end lost 2 bases, the J end lost 2 bases, and 8 bases lay between the germline ends. The CDR3 spells CASSYTADTDTQYF. In nucleotides, the CDR3 is TGTGCCAGCAGTTACACGGCGGACACAGATACGCAGTATTTT.

The J gene is TRBJ2-3, the V gene TRBV11-2, with TRBD2 matching over 15 bases. V was pared by 8 bases and J by 5 bases, with 8 bases of the junction left unmatched. The CDR3 covers 16 residues. CDR1 and CDR2 from the germline V gene are SGHAT and FQNNGV. The CDR3 DNA is TGTGCCAGCCGAAGGACTAGCGGGGGGGCTGTAGATACGCAGTATTTT. Translating gives CASRRTSGGAVDTQYF. The full variable domain, in which reference TRBV11-2 and TRBJ2-3 provide the parts outside the CDR3, is EAGVAQSPRYKIIEKRQSVAFWCNPISGHATLYWYQQILGQGPKLLIQFQNNGVVDDSQLPKDRFSAERLKGVDSTLKIQPAKLEDSAVYLCASRRTSGGAVDTQYFGPGTRLTVL.